This TCR beta chain is from a study of shared clonotypes between healthy human individuals. For the study at large: Aged 18 to 49, the donors were a couple of women and a few men.

The V and J ends lost 3 bases and 5 bases, in that order; junction bases with no gene match: 10. Looked up from germline, CDR1 is SGDLS and CDR2 is YYNGEE. The CDR3 has 15 residues. Several immunoSEQ plates held equal portions of the genomic DNA taken from each subset. Some clones are missing from TCRdb's copy, which holds only in-frame ones; the method was immunoSEQ multiplex PCR. The table shows hundreds of thousands of clones, with 95% to 97% occurring only once. CD8 cells regarded as naive lacked CD45RO, were positively chosen for CCR7, and omitted terminally differentiated effector memory CD45RA+ cells.

The source is a woman aged 25-40 years in good health. The chain is built from TRBV9 and TRBJ1-2; 7 bases match TRBD1. Sequencing was carried out using naive CD8+ T cells sorted from blood. The CDR3 protein is CASSGKDRREYGYTF. The DNA of the CDR3 is TGTGCCAGCAGCGGAAAGGACAGGAGAGAATATGGCTACACCTTC.